Included here is one T cell receptor beta chain sequence, with context. Authors' data handling: Amplification from reference gene primers served as the basis for estimated nucleated cell counts. Measured with immunoSEQ multiplex PCR; TCRdb has only the in-frame clones, and not every one. The V and J calls and clone size were taken over from that table, and D and trimming were inferred from the DNA. Among approximately 90,000 clones listed, nearly 80% were seen once. The sample belongs to a study of blood T cell repertoires in COVID-19. Study information: Acute and convalescent COVID-19 specimens originated in the United States, Italy and Spain. The analysed material was cDNA or gDNA that came from T cells, B-cell-depleted T cells, or PBMCs.

The germline CDR1 and CDR2 sequences are MGHDK and SYGVNS. The CDR3 extends over 12 amino acids. Trimming at V came to 9 bases and at J to 2 bases, leaving 2 bases not matched to a gene. While infection was still active, Seattle patients were enrolled and then followed longitudinally. This receptor was identified in a man between 65 and 85 years old with COVID-19, enrolled during active disease. Sequenced: peripheral blood. V gene TRBV25-1 combines with J gene TRBJ1-2; 8 bases agree with TRBD1. CDR3 residues: CASTGGNYGYTF. The CDR3 nucleotides are TGTGCCAGTACAGGGGGGAACTATGGCTACACCTTC.